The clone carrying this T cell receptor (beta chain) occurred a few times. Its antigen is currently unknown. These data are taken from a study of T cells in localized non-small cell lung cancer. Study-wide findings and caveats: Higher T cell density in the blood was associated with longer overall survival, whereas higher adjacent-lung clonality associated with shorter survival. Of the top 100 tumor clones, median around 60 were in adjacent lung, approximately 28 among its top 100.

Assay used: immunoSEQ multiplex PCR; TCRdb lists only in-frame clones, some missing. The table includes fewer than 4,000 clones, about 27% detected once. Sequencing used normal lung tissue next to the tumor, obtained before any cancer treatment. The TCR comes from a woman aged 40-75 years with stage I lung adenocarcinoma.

For the CDR3, the DNA is TGTGCCAGCAGCCTGACAGGGAGCAACACTGAAGCTTTCTTT. Residues: CASSLTGSNTEAFF. The chain recombines TRBV6-8 with TRBJ1-1; TRBD1 aligns across 7 bases. Germline CDR1 reads MNHGY; CDR2 reads SAAAGT. The V gene end was trimmed by 6 bases and the J gene end by 2 bases; junction bases not matched to a gene: 6. CDR3 size: 14 residues.